The clone carrying this TCR beta chain was observed a handful of times. Its antigen is unknown. This sample was included in a study of beta chain features in type 1 diabetes. Study-wide results and limits: Cells that show high TCR expression could be over-represented by cDNA sequencing. Shortening that was moderate but significant affected the TCRB CDR3s of Type 1 diabetes patients in all four CD4+ subsets.

On average, the one heparinised blood draw given by each donor was approximately 100 mL. This CDR3 comprises 18 residues. J was trimmed by 0 bases and V by 3 bases; bases with no gene match: 8. Germline V gives CDR1 SGHDT, CDR2 YYEEEE. Of the isolated RNA, all was reverse transcribed, and so the sequenced material was expressed TCRB transcripts. Samples of naive, central memory and regulatory T cells yielded a mean of around 3.4 million reads. The method was immunoSEQ multiplex PCR; TCRdb's version includes in-frame clones alone and lacks a portion of them. The sample yields 500,000 to 700,000 clones, roughly 16% seen once.

This TCR came from a young man in good health. Sequencing used naive CD4+ T cells from blood. The chain is built from TRBV5-6 and TRBJ1-4; 10 bases are a match to TRBD1. DNA of the CDR3: TGTGCCAGCAGCTCCTGGACAGGGGGAACAGCAACTAATGAAAAACTGTTTTTT. Encoded protein: CASSSWTGGTATNEKLFF.